This T cell receptor beta chain originates from a study of Graves' ophthalmopathy and Graves' hyperthyroidism (dated by TCRdb to the late 2010s). General notes on the study: Peripheral blood was collected at initial diagnosis, before any treatment. The study used signatures of the TCR beta repertoire to tell Graves' ophthalmopathy apart from Graves' hyperthyroidism and to predict which patients would progress to ophthalmopathy. Following sample collection, hyperthyroidism patients were given methimazole at a starting dose of 30 mg daily, and ophthalmopathy patients were given high-dose intravenous methylprednisolone. In more than five hyperthyroidism patients, T-cell repertoires of thyroid tissue and blood were compared. The independent validation cohort included approximately 19 hyperthyroidism patients plus 17 patients who later progressed from hyperthyroidism to ophthalmopathy. In total, 135 blood samples were TCR-sequenced: fewer than 50 ophthalmopathy, some 75 hyperthyroidism and roughly 17 hyperthyroidism-to-ophthalmopathy patients. A discovery set of 90 to 100 patients (around 40 ophthalmopathy, approximately 58 stable hyperthyroidism) was enrolled to explore V-J signatures distinguishing ophthalmopathy from hyperthyroidism. For training and testing, the 100 or so patients in the discovery cohort were randomly divided in a 7:3 ratio. Beyond this particular receptor, the publication reports: No statistical method was used to predetermine the sample size, and group allocation was not hidden from the investigators. In validation, the model predicted ophthalmopathy progression with 55% to 71% sensitivity and 72.22% specificity; some twelve predicted patients were CT-confirmed with GO in a median of approximately 6.2 months. Among expanded thyroid clonotypes with frequency above 0.001, most also showed up in blood, which suggests that blood repertoires may reflect the thyroid immune response. In cross-validation, the 13-signature model distinguished ophthalmopathy from stable hyperthyroidism with about 89% sensitivity and about 81% specificity, while in the test set the corresponding values were about 80% and 75%.

Ophthalmopathy patients were characterized by moderately to severely active disease, a Clinical Activity Score of at least 3, a NOSPECS grade of at least 4, and a disease duration under 3 months. Patients with other autoimmune diseases, uncontrolled infections, pregnancy or lactation were excluded. Diagnosis relied on clinical symptoms, serum thyroxine, TRAb, thyroid ultrasound and orbital computed tomography. PBMCs were isolated from approximately 10 ml of fresh peripheral blood by Ficoll-Paque density gradient centrifugation. Total RNA was extracted using Trizol reagent, and RNA quality was checked on an Agilent 2100 Bioanalyzer. This clonotype was seen ten or more times. The antigen it recognizes is unknown. Base qualities are not recorded, but no much larger clone differs from it by a single base. From its cysteine to its phenylalanine, the CDR3 spans 18 amino acids. CDR3 DNA is the only sequence kept; it has 54 bases, read in frame from the first base. After removal of 2 bases from V and 0 bases from J, the junction retains 7 bases not matched to a gene. CDR1 and CDR2 are drawn from the germline V gene: MNHEY, SVGEGT.

For repertoire sequencing, TCR beta CDR3 regions were amplified from RNA transcripts. A first-round RT-PCR used HTBI primers with the Qiagen OneStep RT-PCR kit, followed by a second-round multiplex PCR, size selection and purification. Libraries were sequenced on an Illumina HiSeq2000 using paired-end 100 bp reads. The authors' analysis ran thus. Reads were processed with SOAPnuke, discarding reads with adapters, uncalled bases, mean Phred below 15, or no exact constant-primer or identifier match. High-quality paired reads were merged with COPE v1.2.5. Clonotypes were defined as unique nucleotide sequences and were aligned to IMGT TRB V, D and J references using MiTCR v1.1. Only V-J combinations with frequency above 0.0001 were analysed, covering around 99% of repertoires. A TCR clonal expansion and chaos score per V-J combination was defined as the ratio of F50 clonal expansion to chaos observed in the TCRdist matrix. Welch's t-statistics and random forest were used to reduce the features to about twelve V-J combinations, which were then used as input to a naive Bayes classifier. The Morisita-Horn index was used to measure how similar the thyroid and blood repertoires were. The raw public reads went through TCRdb reprocessing: fastp at Q25, MiXCR clone calling, in-frame beta chains kept. All rows with the same CDR3 protein become a single entry with the most common DNA and genes. The V and J calls and clone size are TCRdb's, not the authors'. The table for this sample lists some 170,000 distinct CDR3 sequences; 39% of them were counted only once. The ten largest clones take up about 9.5% of the sample.

Material for sequencing was peripheral blood. Here the chain combines TRBV6-2 or TRBV6-3 and TRBJ2-7; TRBD2 aligns with 13 central bases. This TCR came from a man in his thirties or forties with Graves' ophthalmopathy. Donor details come from another sample of the same person, matched by shared clones. The CDR3 sequence is CASSYLLAGGVPSYEQYF. Read as DNA, the sequence is TGTGCCAGCAGTTACCTACTAGCGGGAGGGGTTCCCTCCTACGAGCAGTACTTC.